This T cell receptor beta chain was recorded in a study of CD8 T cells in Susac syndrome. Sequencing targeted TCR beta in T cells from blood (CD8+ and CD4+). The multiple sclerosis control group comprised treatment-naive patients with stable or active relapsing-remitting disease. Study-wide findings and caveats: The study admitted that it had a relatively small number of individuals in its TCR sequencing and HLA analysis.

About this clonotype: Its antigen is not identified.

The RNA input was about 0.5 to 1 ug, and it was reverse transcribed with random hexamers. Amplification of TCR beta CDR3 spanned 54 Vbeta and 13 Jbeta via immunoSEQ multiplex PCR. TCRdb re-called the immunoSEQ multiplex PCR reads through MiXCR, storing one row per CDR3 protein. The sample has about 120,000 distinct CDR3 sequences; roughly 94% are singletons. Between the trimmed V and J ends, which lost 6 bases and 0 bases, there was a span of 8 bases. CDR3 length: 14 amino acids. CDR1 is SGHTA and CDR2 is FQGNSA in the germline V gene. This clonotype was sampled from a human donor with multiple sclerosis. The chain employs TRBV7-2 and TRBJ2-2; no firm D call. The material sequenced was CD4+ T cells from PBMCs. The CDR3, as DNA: TGTGCCAGCAGACCCCCTTCGAACACCGGGGAGCTGTTTTTT. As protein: CASRPPSNTGELFF.